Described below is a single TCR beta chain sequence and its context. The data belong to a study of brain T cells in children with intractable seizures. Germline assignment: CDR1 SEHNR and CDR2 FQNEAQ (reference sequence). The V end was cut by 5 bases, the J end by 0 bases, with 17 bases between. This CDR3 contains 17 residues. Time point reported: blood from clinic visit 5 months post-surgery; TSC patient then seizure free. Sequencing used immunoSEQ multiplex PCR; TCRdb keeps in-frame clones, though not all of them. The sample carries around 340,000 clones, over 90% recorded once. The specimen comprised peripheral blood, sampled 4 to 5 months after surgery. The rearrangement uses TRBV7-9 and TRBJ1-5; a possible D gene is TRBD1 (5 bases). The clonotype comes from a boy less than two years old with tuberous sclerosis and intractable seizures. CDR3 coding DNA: TGTGCCAGCAGCCCCGGGACGGATTTTTATAGCAATCAGCCCCAGCATTTT. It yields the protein CASSPGTDFYSNQPQHF.